The rows below give T cell receptor beta chains drawn from one sample of a study of T cell changes during pregnancy in multiple sclerosis. The assay was immunoSEQ multiplex PCR, and TCRdb's table has in-frame clones only and misses some. The sample includes about 79,000 clones, 93% seen only once; the top ten take about 0.72%. The sequences come from peripheral blood, collected in the second trimester of pregnancy. The receptors were sampled from a female donor in good health, enrolled as a control in a pregnancy study. Each CDR3 is given with its conserved first and last residue. Each record gives: J gene, V gene, clone size, D gene, CDR3 protein, CDR3 DNA. The D gene is left open where the match is weak. The listing skips clone size in some rows; elsewhere it reads once, few, many or a size class.

J: TRBJ2-5; V: TRBV4-1; size: -; D: TRBD2; CDR3: CASNGLAGGHQETQYF; DNA: TGCGCCAGCAACGGACTAGCGGGGGGCCATCAAGAGACCCAGTACTTC
J: TRBJ2-5; V: TRBV7-3; size: -; D: TRBD1; CDR3: CASSDGTVQETQYF; DNA: TGTGCCAGCAGCGATGGGACAGTCCAAGAGACCCAGTACTTC
J: TRBJ1-1; V: TRBV2; size: once; D: -; CDR3: CAGGDLNTEAFF; DNA: TGTGCCGGGGGGGACTTGAACACTGAAGCTTTCTTT
J: TRBJ1-4; V: TRBV6-1; size: -; D: TRBD1; CDR3: CASRPGQLDEKLFF; DNA: TGTGCCAGCAGGCCGGGACAGCTAGATGAAAAACTGTTTTTT
J: TRBJ1-2; V: TRBV19; size: -; D: TRBD1; CDR3: CASTRGGTDHYGYTF; DNA: TGTGCCAGTACACGGGGCGGGACAGATCACTATGGCTACACCTTC
J: TRBJ1-2; V: TRBV7-8; size: -; D: TRBD1; CDR3: CASRLAGTGLPVGYTF; DNA: TGTGCCAGCAGACTAGCAGGGACAGGGCTCCCAGTTGGCTACACCTTC
J: TRBJ2-7; V: TRBV19; size: -; D: -; CDR3: CASHGVNSYEQYF; DNA: TGTGCCAGCCACGGGGTCAACTCCTACGAGCAGTACTTC
J: TRBJ2-3; V: TRBV9; size: -; D: TRBD2; CDR3: CASSNRASGGAGEGTDTQYF; DNA: TGTGCCAGCAGCAACAGGGCTAGCGGGGGGGCTGGGGAGGGCACAGATACGCAGTATTTT
J: TRBJ2-5; V: TRBV29-1; size: -; D: -; CDR3: CSARWGPETQYF; DNA: TGCAGCGCCCGGTGGGGCCCAGAGACCCAGTACTTC
J: TRBJ1-2; V: TRBV7-8; size: -; D: -; CDR3: CASSAPGGKVNYGYTF; DNA: TGTGCCAGCAGCGCACCGGGGGGGAAGGTTAACTATGGCTACACCTTC
J: TRBJ2-7; V: TRBV30; size: -; D: TRBD1; CDR3: CAWGPGGSYEQYF; DNA: TGTGCCTGGGGACCAGGGGGTTCCTACGAGCAGTACTTC
J: TRBJ1-1; V: TRBV7-9; size: -; D: -; CDR3: CASSFEGQGFLTEAFF; DNA: TGTGCCAGCAGCTTCGAAGGGCAGGGCTTTTTAACTGAAGCTTTCTTT
J: TRBJ1-1; V: TRBV4-3; size: -; D: TRBD1; CDR3: CASSQTTGRNTEAFF; DNA: TGCGCCAGCAGCCAGACGACAGGGAGAAATACTGAAGCTTTCTTT
J: TRBJ1-6; V: TRBV19; size: -; D: TRBD1; CDR3: CASSGTGDSPLHF; DNA: TGTGCCAGTAGTGGGACAGGGGATTCACCCCTCCACTTT
J: TRBJ1-2; V: TRBV19; size: -; D: TRBD1; CDR3: CASSIRGLYGYTF; DNA: TGTGCCAGTAGTATAAGGGGGCTCTATGGCTACACCTTC
J: TRBJ1-2; V: TRBV11-1; size: -; D: -; CDR3: CASSATVTPMYGYTF; DNA: TGTGCCAGCAGCGCAACAGTAACCCCGATGTATGGCTACACCTTC
J: TRBJ1-6; V: TRBV19; size: -; D: TRBD1; CDR3: CASSTDRGNNSPLHF; DNA: TGTGCCAGTAGTACCGACAGGGGAAATAATTCACCCCTCCACTTT
J: TRBJ1-5; V: TRBV2; size: -; D: -; CDR3: CASIQGGGNQPQHF; DNA: TGTGCCAGCATCCAGGGCGGGGGCAATCAGCCCCAGCATTTT
J: TRBJ2-3; V: TRBV9; size: -; D: TRBD2; CDR3: CASSYGRAGGGDTQYF; DNA: TGTGCCAGCAGCTATGGGCGAGCGGGGGGGGGAGATACGCAGTATTTT
J: TRBJ2-3; V: TRBV6-6; size: -; D: -; CDR3: CASSSLYEAQYF; DNA: TGTGCCAGCAGTTCCCTCTACGAGGCGCAGTATTTT
J: TRBJ1-6; V: TRBV19; size: -; D: TRBD1; CDR3: CASSFGQGNSPLHF; DNA: TGTGCCAGTAGTTTTGGACAGGGCAATTCACCCCTCCACTTT
J: TRBJ1-1; V: TRBV6-5; size: -; D: TRBD1; CDR3: CASTSGGQGRSEAFF; DNA: TGTGCCAGCACCAGCGGGGGACAGGGGAGATCTGAAGCTTTCTTT
J: TRBJ1-4; V: TRBV7-8; size: once; D: -; CDR3: CASSLVFGSGEKLFF; DNA: TGTGCCAGCAGCTTAGTGTTCGGATCGGGAGAAAAACTGTTTTTT
J: TRBJ2-5; V: TRBV7-9; size: -; D: TRBD2; CDR3: CASSLASGGPKTQYF; DNA: TGTGCCAGCAGCTTAGCTTCGGGGGGGCCGAAGACCCAGTACTTC
J: TRBJ2-7; V: TRBV7-8; size: -; D: TRBD1; CDR3: CASSYTGTGGLYEQYF; DNA: TGTGCCAGCAGCTACACCGGGACAGGGGGCTTGTACGAGCAGTACTTC
J: TRBJ1-5; V: TRBV4-2; size: -; D: -; CDR3: CASSRRASNQPQHF; DNA: TGTGCCAGCAGTCGGAGGGCTAGCAATCAGCCCCAGCATTTT
J: TRBJ1-3; V: TRBV4-3; size: -; D: -; CDR3: CASSQERGSGNTIYF; DNA: TGCGCCAGCAGCCAAGAGCGGGGCTCTGGAAACACCATATATTTT
J: TRBJ2-7; V: TRBV19; size: -; D: TRBD1; CDR3: CASKQDRASYEQYF; DNA: TGTGCCAGTAAGCAAGACAGGGCCTCCTACGAGCAGTACTTC
J: TRBJ1-6; V: TRBV7-3; size: -; D: -; CDR3: CASSLSALGRAYSPLHF; DNA: TGTGCCAGCAGCTTAAGCGCCCTCGGCAGGGCTTATTCACCCCTCCACTTT
J: TRBJ2-3; V: TRBV5-6; size: -; D: -; CDR3: CASSSPGLGTDTQYF; DNA: TGTGCCAGCAGTTCTCCGGGACTGGGGACAGATACGCAGTATTTT
J: TRBJ1-2; V: TRBV5-6; size: once; D: TRBD1; CDR3: CASRAGGIWGYTF; DNA: TGTGCCAGCAGGGCAGGGGGCATTTGGGGCTACACCTTC
J: TRBJ1-6; V: TRBV5-5; size: -; D: -; CDR3: CASSLNRDSPLHF; DNA: TGTGCCAGCAGCTTAAACAGGGATTCACCCCTCCACTTT
J: TRBJ2-3; V: TRBV30; size: -; D: TRBD1; CDR3: CAWSWTGRTDTQYF; DNA: TGTGCCTGGAGTTGGACAGGGAGGACAGATACGCAGTATTTT
J: TRBJ1-2; V: TRBV4-3; size: -; D: TRBD1; CDR3: CASSQSGTGVGGYTF; DNA: TGCGCCAGCAGCCAATCTGGGACAGGGGTCGGTGGCTACACCTTC
J: TRBJ1-5; V: TRBV2; size: -; D: -; CDR3: CASRERRNSNQPQHF; DNA: TGTGCCAGCAGGGAGCGGAGGAATAGCAATCAGCCCCAGCATTTT
J: TRBJ2-5; V: TRBV7-9; size: -; D: TRBD1; CDR3: CASRRTGAQETQYF; DNA: TGTGCCAGCAGACGGACAGGGGCGCAAGAGACCCAGTACTTC
J: TRBJ2-5; V: TRBV6-5; size: -; D: TRBD1; CDR3: CASSNPGQGMETQYF; DNA: TGTGCCAGCAGTAACCCGGGACAGGGTATGGAGACCCAGTACTTC
J: TRBJ2-7; V: TRBV4-1; size: -; D: -; CDR3: CASSQSSGLAGISYEQYF; DNA: TGCGCCAGCAGCCAATCCTCTGGTTTGGCGGGCATTTCCTACGAGCAGTACTTC
J: TRBJ1-1; V: TRBV4-2; size: -; D: -; CDR3: CASSQDGGTEAFF; DNA: TGTGCCAGCAGCCAAGATGGGGGGACTGAAGCTTTCTTT
J: TRBJ1-2; V: TRBV21-1; size: -; D: -; CDR3: CASSAHGTGLPHGYTF; DNA: TGTGCCAGCAGCGCCCACGGGACAGGCCTCCCCCATGGCTACACCTTC
J: TRBJ2-4; V: TRBV6-4; size: -; D: -; CDR3: CASSDSKPGGLITKNIQYF; DNA: TGTGCCAGCAGTGACTCGAAACCCGGGGGGCTTATAACCAAAAACATTCAGTACTTC
J: TRBJ2-2; V: TRBV2; size: -; D: TRBD1; CDR3: CASSGTGESAANTGELFF; DNA: TGTGCCAGCAGTGGGACAGGGGAATCCGCCGCGAACACCGGGGAGCTGTTTTTT
J: TRBJ1-1; V: TRBV7-8; size: -; D: -; CDR3: CASSPPGEGTEAFF; DNA: TGTGCCAGCAGCCCCCCCGGGGAGGGGACTGAAGCTTTCTTT
J: TRBJ1-1; V: TRBV11-3; size: -; D: TRBD1; CDR3: CASSLPTGGYTEAFF; DNA: TGTGCCAGCAGCTTACCCACAGGGGGGTACACTGAAGCTTTCTTT
J: TRBJ2-5; V: TRBV12-5; size: -; D: -; CDR3: CASGLVGIQETQYF; DNA: TGTGCTAGTGGTTTGGTCGGGATCCAAGAGACCCAGTACTTC
J: TRBJ2-1; V: TRBV30; size: -; D: -; CDR3: CAWSVNRAINEQFF; DNA: TGTGCCTGGAGTGTAAACAGGGCCATCAATGAGCAGTTCTTC
J: TRBJ2-7; V: TRBV30; size: once; D: TRBD1; CDR3: CAWTGDRGWYEQYF; DNA: TGTGCCTGGACAGGGGACAGGGGTTGGTACGAGCAGTACTTC
J: TRBJ2-7; V: TRBV7-3; size: -; D: -; CDR3: CASSPDGNYEQYF; DNA: TGTGCCAGCAGCCCGGACGGGAACTACGAGCAGTACTTC
J: TRBJ1-2; V: TRBV25-1; size: -; D: -; CDR3: CASSDNRDDGYTF; DNA: TGTGCCAGCAGTGATAACAGGGATGATGGCTACACCTTC
J: TRBJ1-2; V: TRBV10-3; size: -; D: -; CDR3: CAISESRRDSHYGYTF; DNA: TGTGCCATCAGTGAGTCGCGGAGGGACTCTCACTATGGCTACACCTTC